The T cell receptor beta chain under discussion was sequenced for a study of beta chain features in type 1 diabetes. At the level of the study: Sorted cells numbering 107,917,701 were examined across all samples.

Whole-study findings and limits: Compared to healthy donors, patients appeared to have naive, central memory and Treg TCRB repertoires that were more alike. When Type 1 diabetes patients were examined, their TCRB CDR3s proved moderately but significantly shorter in all four CD4+ subsets. Still unanswered here is whether HLA type influences TCRB rearrangement. A potential PCR bias toward shorter templates would be equal in patient and control samples.

With regard to this clone: Its target is not known.

Since all of the isolated RNA was reverse transcribed, expressed TCRB transcripts were what got sequenced. Measured with immunoSEQ multiplex PCR; TCRdb has only the in-frame clones, and not every one. This sample yields around 260,000 clones, of which around 22% are seen a single time; roughly 0.011% belongs to the top ten. CDR1 is SGHNT and CDR2 is YENEEA in the germline V gene. The CDR3 totals 13 residues. Trimming cost V 4 bases and J 7 bases; bases outside gene matches: 1. The sequence derives from a woman aged 25 to 45 with type 1 diabetes. Sequencing used naive CD4+ T cells from blood. The chain has TRBV11-3 and TRBJ2-4, with TRBD1 matching over 10 bases. CDR3 loop: CASSSDRGNIQYF. The CDR3 region has the DNA TGTGCCAGCAGCTCGGACAGGGGGAACATTCAGTACTTC. Based on the CDR3 plus reference TRBV11-3 and TRBJ2-4, the full variable domain is EAGVVQSPRYKIIEKKQPVAFWCNPISGHNTLYWYLQNLGQGPELLIRYENEEAVDDSQLPKDRFSAERLKGVDSTLKIQPAELGDSAVYLCASSSDRGNIQYFGAGTRLSVL.